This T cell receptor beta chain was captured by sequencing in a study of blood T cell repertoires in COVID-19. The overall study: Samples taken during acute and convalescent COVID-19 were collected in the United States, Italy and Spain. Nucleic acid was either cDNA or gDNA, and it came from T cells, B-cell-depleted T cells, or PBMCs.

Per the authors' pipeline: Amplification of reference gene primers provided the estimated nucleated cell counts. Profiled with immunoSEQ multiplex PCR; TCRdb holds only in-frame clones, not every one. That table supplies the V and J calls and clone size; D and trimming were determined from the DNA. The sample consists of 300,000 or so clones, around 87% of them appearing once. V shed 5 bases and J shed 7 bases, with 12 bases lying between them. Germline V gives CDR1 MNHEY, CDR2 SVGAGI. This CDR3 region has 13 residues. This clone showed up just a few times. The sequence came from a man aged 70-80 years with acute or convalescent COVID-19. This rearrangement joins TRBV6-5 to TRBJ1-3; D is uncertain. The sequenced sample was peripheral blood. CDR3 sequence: CASSQQFGNTIYF. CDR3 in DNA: TGTGCCAGCAGTCAACAATTCGGGAACACCATATATTTT.